The 21 T cell receptor beta chains below were found in one sample sequenced in a study of blood T cells in healthy people across ages. The second PCR ran roughly 6 to 12 cycles with a sample-barcoded 5' primer and J-beta primers. Using its own MiXCR run on the 5' RACE reads, TCRdb lists one record per CDR3 protein. The sample gives about 680,000 distinct CDR3 sequences, roughly 49% of which show up once; roughly 31% is in the top ten. The sequenced sample was blood. Receptor source: a woman in her sixties in good health.

This clonotype was seen a few times. This rearrangement joins TRBV7-8 to TRBJ1-4; D is undetermined. This CDR3 contains 15 residues. From germline, CDR1 is SGHVS and CDR2 FQNEAQ. With 1 base removed from V and 0 bases from J, the gap between germline ends came to 6 bases. The CDR3 region is CASSLDPATNEKLFF. CDR3 bases: TGTGCCAGCAGCTTAGACCCGGCAACTAATGAAAAACTGTTTTTT.

The chain employs TRBV5-1 and TRBJ2-3; D call uncertain. Germline CDR1 and CDR2: SGHRS and YFSETQ. The length of the CDR3 is 14 residues. Trimming left V 5 bases short and J 0 bases short, with 10 bases between. CDR3 nucleotide sequence: TGCGCCAGCAGGTTTACGGCTAGCACAGATACGCAGTATTTT. Protein product: CASRFTASTDTQYF. The complete variable domain, with remaining parts taken from reference TRBV5-1 and TRBJ2-3, reads KAGVTQTPRYLIKTRGQQVTLSCSPISGHRSVSWYQQTPGQGLQFLFEYFSETQRNKGNFPGRFSGRQFSNSRSEMNVSTLELGDSALYLCASRFTASTDTQYFGPGTRLTVL.

This chain links TRBV5-1 with TRBJ2-2, with D perhaps TRBD1 or TRBD2 (5 bases each). Trimming left V 7 bases short and J 1 base short, with 14 bases between. The CDR3 contains 15 residues. In germline, CDR1 is SGHRS, CDR2 YFSETQ. The CDR3 region has the DNA TGCGCCAGCCGAGCAGGGAGCGGGAACACCGGGGAGCTGTTTTTT. Protein product: CASRAGSGNTGELFF.

The CDR3 DNA reads TGTGCCTGGAGCCCTTCGGGGGTGAACACCGGGGAGCTGTTTTTT. Encoded protein: CAWSPSGVNTGELFF. This rearrangement joins TRBV30 to TRBJ2-2; TRBD2 might be the D (6 bases). Trimming removed 3 bases at V and 1 base at J, with 12 bases between. Germline lookup yields CDR1 GTSNPN and CDR2 SVGIG (reference sequence). The CDR3 runs 15 residues. Full variable domain (rest looked up from reference TRBV30 and TRBJ2-2): SQTIHQWPATLVQPVGSPLSLECTVEGTSNPNLYWYRQAAGRGLQLLFYSVGIGQISSEVPQNLSASRPQDRQFILSSKKLLLSDSGFYLCAWSPSGVNTGELFFGEGSRLTVL.

This clonotype was observed at least ten times. The chain recombines TRBV24-1 with TRBJ2-7; TRBD1 is a possible D gene (5 bases). From germline, CDR1 is KGHDR and CDR2 SFDVKD. The CDR3 has 14 amino acids. Trimming shortened V by 8 bases and J by 6 bases, and 19 bases separated the two germline ends. The CDR3 sequence: CATKVGRVSSEQYF. The CDR3 DNA reads as TGTGCCACCAAGGTCGGCAGGGTATCTTCCGAGCAGTACTTC.

This clonotype was seen more than once but under ten times. The rearrangement links TRBV7-3 to TRBJ2-3; no clear D. Germline lookup yields CDR1 SGHTA and CDR2 FQGTGA. The CDR3 is 12 amino acids. V was cut by 1 base and J by 4 bases, with 3 bases left in between. The CDR3 loop is CASSLKADTQYF. CDR3 bases: TGTGCCAGCAGCTTAAAGGCAGATACGCAGTATTTT.

The genes are TRBV6-1 and TRBJ1-4; weak D call: TRBD1 (5 bases). CDR3 length: 19 amino acids. Looked up from germline, CDR1 is MNHNS and CDR2 is SASEGT. Between the trimmed V and J ends, which lost 5 bases and 0 bases, there was a span of 22 bases. CDR3 in amino acids: CASSRSGGGPTATNEKLFF. The CDR3 region has the DNA TGTGCCAGCAGTCGCTCCGGCGGGGGACCCACAGCAACTAATGAAAAACTGTTTTTT.

The chain employs TRBV7-2 and TRBJ2-1; D might be TRBD1 (5 bases). The CDR3 runs 15 residues. V was cut by 4 bases and J by 9 bases, with 19 bases left in between. Looked up from germline, CDR1 is SGHTA and CDR2 is FQGNSA. The CDR3 nucleotides read TGTGCCAGCAGCTCAGGACCCTACCTAGGGGCTGAGCAGTTCTTC. Translating gives CASSSGPYLGAEQFF.

This clonotype is a singleton in its sample. This chain links TRBV6-6 with TRBJ2-7, with D tentatively TRBD2 (6 bases). This CDR3 has 15 residues. Germline-derived CDR1 and CDR2 are MNHNY and SVGAGI (reference sequence). V was trimmed by 4 bases and J by 2 bases, leaving 15 bases between them. The CDR3 DNA reads as TGTGCCAGCAGTTGCGGCGACGGGGGTCCCTACGAGCAGTACTTC. This translates into CASSCGDGGPYEQYF.

The V call is TRBV5-1, the J call TRBJ2-5; the match to TRBD1 covers 10 bases. The J call may be faulty, since TRBJ2-7 better matches the DNA end. From germline, CDR1 is SGHRS and CDR2 YFSETQ. CDR3 length: 13 residues. The CDR3 DNA is TGCGCCAGCACGGTCGGGACAGGGGTCGAGCAGTACTTC. As protein: CASTVGTGVEQYF.

Comments on this clonotype: A much more abundant neighbour one base away suggests this may be a read error. The V call is TRBV6-2 or TRBV6-3, the J call TRBJ2-7, with D perhaps TRBD1 (5 bases). Germline V gene sequence: CDR1 MNHEY, CDR2 SVGEGT. This CDR3 is 17 amino acids long. Trimming left V 0 bases short and J 5 bases short, with 20 bases between. CDR3 sequence (DNA): TGTGCCAGCAGTTACTCGGAATTCAGGGAAATGACGAACGAGCAGTACTTC. It translates to CASSYSEFREMTNEQYF.

The V call is TRBV12-3 or TRBV12-4, the J call TRBJ1-6; perhaps TRBD1 as D (5 bases). With 5 bases removed from V and 7 bases from J, the gap between germline ends came to 9 bases. CDR3 length: 13 amino acids. CDR3 amino acids: CASSPRTNSPLHF. The CDR3 coding sequence is TGTGCCAGCAGTCCCCGGACAAATTCACCCCTCCACTTT.

This clonotype was detected once. This chain uses TRBV14 with TRBJ2-5, with 9 positions matching TRBD2. The J call may be mistaken, given a closer DNA end match to TRBJ2-7. This CDR3 has 16 residues. Germline V gene lookup returns CDR1 SGHDN and CDR2 FVKESK. CDR3 in amino acids: CASSQTKRGAPYEQYF. The CDR3 nucleotides read TGTGCCAGCAGCCAAACGAAGCGGGGGGCCCCCTACGAGCAGTACTTC.

This clonotype came up a few times. The rearrangement uses TRBV29-1 and TRBJ1-2; D gene uncertain. CDR3 size: 16 residues. Germline CDR1 and CDR2: SQVTM and ANQGSEA. The V gene lost 1 base and the J gene lost 8 bases, with 23 bases spanning the gap. Written as DNA, the CDR3 is TGCAGCGTTGAAGGCAGGCAATATGTCGACCTGGGAGGCTACACCTTC. It yields the protein CSVEGRQYVDLGGYTF.

The CDR3 here is CSAGGQGIQPQHF. CDR3 sequence (DNA): TGCAGTGCGGGCGGACAGGGGATTCAGCCCCAGCATTTT. The J gene is TRBJ1-5, the V gene TRBV20-1; the match to TRBD1 covers 9 bases. CDR3 size: 13 residues. J lost 6 bases, V lost 6 bases, and 6 bases had no gene match. Germline V gives CDR1 DFQATT, CDR2 SNEGSKA (reference sequence).

The chain is built from TRBV28 and TRBJ1-1, with a tentative D call TRBD1 (6 bases). Per germline, CDR1 MDHEN and CDR2 SYDVKM. The CDR3 consists of 15 residues. V lost 5 bases, J lost 2 bases, and 15 bases lay in between. CDR3 in DNA: TGTGCCAGCAGTAGGGGGACGAGAATTAACACTGAAGCTTTCTTT. It translates to CASSRGTRINTEAFF.

This clonotype was recorded at least ten times. The gene calls are TRBV9 and TRBJ2-5; the match to TRBD2 covers 13 bases. The CDR3 is 16 amino acids. Per germline, CDR1 SGDLS and CDR2 YYNGEE. With V trimmed by 3 bases and J by 5 bases, 7 bases remained unmatched. CDR3 in DNA: TGTGCCAGCAGCGCCGGACTAGCGGGAGTGGGGGAGACCCAGTACTTC. Translating it yields CASSAGLAGVGETQYF.

This clonotype occurred a few times. The chain is built from TRBV6-1 and TRBJ2-1, with 11 bases identical to TRBD1. J was trimmed by 6 bases and V by 2 bases; bases with no gene match: 3. This CDR3 is built from 15 residues. Germline CDR1 reads MNHNS; CDR2 reads SASEGT. The DNA for the CDR3 is TGTGCCAGCAGTGAACCGGGACAGGGGGGCAATGAGCAGTTCTTC. Protein product: CASSEPGQGGNEQFF.

This clonotype was counted a few times. The chain employs TRBV9 and TRBJ2-3; D uncertain. V was cut by 0 bases and J by 3 bases, with 11 bases left in between. This CDR3 has 15 residues. Germline lookup yields CDR1 SGDLS and CDR2 YYNGEE. This chain's CDR3 is CASSVEGSWTDTQYF. CDR3 coding DNA: TGTGCCAGCAGCGTAGAAGGAAGTTGGACAGATACGCAGTATTTT.

The sample holds a few counts of this clonotype. This sequence joins TRBV6-2 or TRBV6-3 and TRBJ2-5; TRBD2 matches at 15 bases. V trimming: 6 bases; J trimming: 11 bases; junction bases outside the gene matches: 10. The CDR3 has 15 amino acids. Germline V gives CDR1 MNHEY, CDR2 SVGEGT. The CDR3 coding sequence is TGTGCCAGCAGACCCGGACTAGCGGGAGGGTATGAGCAGTACTTC. Residues: CASRPGLAGGYEQYF.

This chain uses TRBV4-3 with TRBJ1-2; D uncertain. Looked up from germline, CDR1 is LGHNA and CDR2 is YSLEER. CDR3 length: 11 amino acids. V lost 1 base, J lost 10 bases, and 7 bases lay in between. CDR3 region: CASSQGSFYTF. The DNA of the CDR3 is TGCGCCAGCAGCCAAGGTTCGTTCTACACCTTC.